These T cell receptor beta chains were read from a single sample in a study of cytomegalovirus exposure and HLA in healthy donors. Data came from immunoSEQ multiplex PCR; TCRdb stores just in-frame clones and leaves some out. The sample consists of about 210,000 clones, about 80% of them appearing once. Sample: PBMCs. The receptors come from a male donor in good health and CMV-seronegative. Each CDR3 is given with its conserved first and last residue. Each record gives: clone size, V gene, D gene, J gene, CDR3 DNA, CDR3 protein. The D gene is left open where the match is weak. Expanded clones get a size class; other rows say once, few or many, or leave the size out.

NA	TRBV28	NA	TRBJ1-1	TGTGCCAGCAGCTTTGCCCCCGGGGGATCCACTGAAGCTTTCTTT	CASSFAPGGSTEAFF
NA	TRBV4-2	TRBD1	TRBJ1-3	TGTGCCAGCAGCCAAGTGTGGGACAGGGCTGGAAACACCATATATTTT	CASSQVWDRAGNTIYF
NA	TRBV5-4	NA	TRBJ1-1	TGTGCCAGCAGCCCGGGTTGGAACACTGAAGCTTTCTTT	CASSPGWNTEAFF
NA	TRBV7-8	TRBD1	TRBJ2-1	TGTGCCAGCAGAAACAGGGGCCTGTACAATGAGCAGTTCTTC	CASRNRGLYNEQFF
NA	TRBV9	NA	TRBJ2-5	TGTGCCAGCAGCGCAGACGGGGGTCTAGGTTGGGAGACCCAGTACTTC	CASSADGGLGWETQYF
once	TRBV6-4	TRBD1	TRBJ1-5	TGTGCCAGCAGCGAAACCCGGGACAGGGATCGGCGGTATAGCAATCAGCCCCAGCATTTT	CASSETRDRDRRYSNQPQHF
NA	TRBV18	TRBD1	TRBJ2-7	TGTGCCAGCTCACCATCCCAGGGGGCGAGAGGCTACGAGCAGTACTTC	CASSPSQGARGYEQYF
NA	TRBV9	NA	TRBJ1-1	TGTGCCAGCAGGGCGGAGGTGGGAGCCACTGAAGCTTTCTTT	CASRAEVGATEAFF
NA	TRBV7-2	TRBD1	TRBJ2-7	TGTGCCAGCAGCCACTTGACAGGGGGTCACGAGCAGTACTTC	CASSHLTGGHEQYF
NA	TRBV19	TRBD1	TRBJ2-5	TGTGCCAGTAGTATCGGGGACAGGGTGACAGAGACCCAGTACTTC	CASSIGDRVTETQYF
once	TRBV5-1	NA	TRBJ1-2	TGCGCCAGCAGCTTGGACAGACACTATGGCTACACCTTC	CASSLDRHYGYTF
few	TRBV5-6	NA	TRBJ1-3	TGTGCCAGCAGCTTGGTCGACCGAGGAGGAAACACCATATATTTT	CASSLVDRGGNTIYF
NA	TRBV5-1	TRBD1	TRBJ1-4	TGCGCCAGCAGCTTTGGACAGGGGGTTGGTGAAAAACTGTTTTTT	CASSFGQGVGEKLFF
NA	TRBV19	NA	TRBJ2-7	TGTGCCAGTAGTATAGCCAGCCGTACGAGGGACGAGCAGTACTTC	CASSIASRTRDEQYF
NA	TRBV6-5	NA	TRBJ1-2	TGTGCCAGCAGCACCAGGGCTGGCTACACCTTC	CASSTRAGYTF
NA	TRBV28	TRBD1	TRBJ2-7	TGTGCCAGCAGTTTGACAGGGACCTACGAGCAGTACTTC	CASSLTGTYEQYF
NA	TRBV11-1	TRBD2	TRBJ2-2	TGTGCCAGCAGCTTAGAAGTACTAGCGGGGATCAACACCGGGGAGCTGTTTTTT	CASSLEVLAGINTGELFF
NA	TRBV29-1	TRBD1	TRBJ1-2	TGCAGCGTTTGGGGAGACCTAGGACAGGGCCAGCAGGATGGCTACACCTTC	CSVWGDLGQGQQDGYTF
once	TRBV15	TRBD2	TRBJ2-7	TGTGCCACCAGCAGAGATAGTAGCGGGAGTTACGAGCAGTACTTC	CATSRDSSGSYEQYF
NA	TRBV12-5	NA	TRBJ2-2	TGTGCTAGTGGTTTGACCCTTCTAGCCAACACCGGGGAGCTGTTTTTT	CASGLTLLANTGELFF
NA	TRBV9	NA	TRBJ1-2	TGTGCCAGCAGTTCCCCGGGGGACTATGGCTACACCTTC	CASSSPGDYGYTF
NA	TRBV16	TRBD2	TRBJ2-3	TGTGCCAGCAGCCAAATCGGCGGGGGTAGCACAGATACGCAGTATTTT	CASSQIGGGSTDTQYF
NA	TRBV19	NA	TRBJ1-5	TGTGCCAGTAGTATATCCAGGGAGGGCAATCAGCCCCAGCATTTT	CASSISREGNQPQHF
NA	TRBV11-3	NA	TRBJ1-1	TGTGCCAGTGAAGACCGGGGGAACACTGAAGCTTTCTTT	CASEDRGNTEAFF
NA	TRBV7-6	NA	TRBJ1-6	TGTGCCAGCAGCTTAACCGCAACAGGCTCCTATAATTCACCCCTCCACTTT	CASSLTATGSYNSPLHF
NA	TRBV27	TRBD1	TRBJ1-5	TGTGCCAGCAGCGAACGACAGGGGGCAGGCAATCAGCCCCAGCATTTT	CASSERQGAGNQPQHF
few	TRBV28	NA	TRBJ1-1	TGTGCCAGCAGTTTCGACAGGTCGTACACTGAAGCTTTCTTT	CASSFDRSYTEAFF
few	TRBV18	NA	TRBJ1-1	TGTGCCAGCTCACCACCCGGGAGGGGGAACACTGAAGCTTTCTTT	CASSPPGRGNTEAFF
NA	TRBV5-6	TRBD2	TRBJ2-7	TGTGCCAGCAGCCCTACGAGGGGAGGGGAGCAGTACTTC	CASSPTRGGEQYF
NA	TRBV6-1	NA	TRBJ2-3	TGTGCCAGCAGTCCCGACAGCCCAGATACGCAGTATTTT	CASSPDSPDTQYF
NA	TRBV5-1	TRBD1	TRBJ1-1	TGCGCCAGCAGCTCGCGGGGACAGGCTGGAGATAACACTGAAGCTTTCTTT	CASSSRGQAGDNTEAFF
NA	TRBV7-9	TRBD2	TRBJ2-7	TGTGCCAGCAGCTTAGATCGGCCTAGCGGTGCCTACGAGCAGTACTTC	CASSLDRPSGAYEQYF
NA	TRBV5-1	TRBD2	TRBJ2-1	TGCGCCAGCAGCTTAAATAGCGGGAGCTCCTACAATGAGCAGTTCTTC	CASSLNSGSSYNEQFF
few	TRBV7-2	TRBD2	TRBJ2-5	TGTGCCAGCAGCTTAGATAGCGGGAGAGGGCAAGAGACCCAGTACTTC	CASSLDSGRGQETQYF